The clone carrying this TCR beta chain appeared a few times. TCR beta CDR3 regions were amplified from RNA transcripts. The HTBI primer set served for first-round RT-PCR of the TCR CDR3. TCRdb processed the multiplex PCR reads anew with MiXCR; each CDR3 protein has one entry. The sample records approximately 400,000 distinct CDR3 sequences, 18% being singletons. This specimen belongs to a study of T cells in Graves' hyperthyroidism and ophthalmopathy. Germline CDR1 SGHVS, CDR2 FNYEAQ. V was shortened by 5 bases and J by 5 bases, with 22 bases between the two germline ends. The CDR3 is 16 residues long. It was uncontrolled infection, other autoimmune disease, pregnancy or lactation that excluded patients.

The TCR originated in a man aged 18 to 35 with Graves' ophthalmopathy. The sample consisted of blood. This rearrangement joins TRBV7-6 to TRBJ2-7; possible D gene TRBD2, 6 bases. In nucleotides, the CDR3 is TGTGCCAGCAGCCCAGGCGGATGGGGGACTTCCAACGAGCAGTACTTC. Amino acids: CASSPGGWGTSNEQYF.